This TCR beta chain came from a study of T cell responses to AZD1222 COVID-19 vaccine. General study findings and limits: There were repertoire samples only from the period after the peak T cell response.

V was cut by 7 bases and J by 0 bases, with 13 bases left in between. Germline CDR1 MNHEY, CDR2 SVGAGI. This CDR3 comprises 15 residues. A word on this clone: Antigen unknown.

Libraries were prepared by immunoSEQ multiplex PCR; TCRdb keeps only in-frame clonotypes and omits some of them. Seen here are approximately 67,000 clones, 70% to 90% observed once, and the top ten hold about 28%. The receptor was derived from an adult who received the AZD1222 COVID-19 vaccine. Source: peripheral blood, taken 28 days after the second AZD1222 dose. The genes are TRBV6-5 and TRBJ1-5, with D possibly matching TRBD1 (6 bases). DNA of the CDR3: TGTGCCAGCAACTGGTACAGGGCTAGCAATCAGCCCCAGCATTTT. Translating gives CASNWYRASNQPQHF.